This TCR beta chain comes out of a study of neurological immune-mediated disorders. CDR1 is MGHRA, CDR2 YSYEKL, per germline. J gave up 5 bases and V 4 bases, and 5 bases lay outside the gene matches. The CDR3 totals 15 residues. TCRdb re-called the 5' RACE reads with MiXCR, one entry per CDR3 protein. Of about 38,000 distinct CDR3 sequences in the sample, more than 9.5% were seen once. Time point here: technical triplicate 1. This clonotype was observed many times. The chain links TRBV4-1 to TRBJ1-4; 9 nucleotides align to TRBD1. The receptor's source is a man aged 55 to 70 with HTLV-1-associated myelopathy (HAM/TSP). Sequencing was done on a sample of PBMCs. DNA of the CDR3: TGCGCCAGCAGCCTAGACGGGACAGGGAATGAAAAACTGTTTTTT. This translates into CASSLDGTGNEKLFF.